Presented here are 23 T cell receptor beta chains from one specimen sequenced in a study of T cell responses to AZD1222 COVID-19 vaccine. Profiling relied on immunoSEQ multiplex PCR, and the TCRdb table lists in-frame clones only, not all of them. Of 170,000 or so clones listed, about nine tenths are singletons. The sample consisted of peripheral blood, taken on day 0 of AZD1222 vaccination. Receptors were obtained from an adult in good health.

The chain combines TRBV7-2 with TRBJ2-1; 12 bases fit TRBD2. This CDR3 region has 15 residues. The germline gives CDR1 SGHTA, CDR2 FQGNSA. With 1 base clipped from V and 7 bases from J, the junction kept 2 bases outside the gene matches. The CDR3 DNA sequence: TGTGCCAGCAGCTTAGGTACTAGCGGGGGGAATGAGCAGTTCTTC. It translates to CASSLGTSGGNEQFF.

The CDR3 is CASSFLQSSYEQYF. CDR3 coding DNA: TGTGCCAGCAGCTTTCTACAGTCGAGCTACGAGCAGTACTTC. The rearrangement uses TRBV7-6 and TRBJ2-7; D remains ambiguous. Per germline, CDR1 SGHVS and CDR2 FNYEAQ. The CDR3 has 14 residues. Trimming left V 3 bases short and J 3 bases short, with 12 bases between.

This clone was counted a single time. V usage is TRBV5-6 and J usage is TRBJ2-1; TRBD2 aligns across 13 bases. V dropped 8 bases and J dropped 6; count of bases not matched to a gene: 8. This CDR3 comprises 15 residues. Germline CDR1 is SGHDT and CDR2 is YYEEEE. This CDR3 is CASSDGTSGVNEQFF. The CDR3 bases are TGTGCCAGTTCCGACGGGACTAGCGGGGTCAATGAGCAGTTCTTC.

This clone has only one observation. The chain recombines TRBV6-2 or TRBV6-3 with TRBJ1-1, with 8 bases lining up with TRBD1. The germline CDR1 and CDR2 sequences are MNHEY and SVGEGT. The CDR3 contains 16 residues. V lost 2 bases and J lost 0; bases outside the gene matches: 5. This chain's CDR3 is CASSYRDRSMNTEAFF. The CDR3 DNA is TGTGCCAGCAGTTACCGGGACAGGAGCATGAACACTGAAGCTTTCTTT.

The rearrangement uses TRBV7-9 and TRBJ1-1; TRBD1 matches at 8 bases. In germline, CDR1 is SEHNR, CDR2 FQNEAQ (reference sequence). Trimming cost V 8 bases and J 1 base; bases outside gene matches: 0. This CDR3 comprises 12 residues. In nucleotides, the CDR3 is TGTGCCAGCGACAGGGGGAACACTGAAGCTTTCTTT. Translating gives CASDRGNTEAFF.

The chain combines TRBV5-8 with TRBJ1-2; a possible D gene is TRBD1 (6 bases). This CDR3 is built from 13 residues. CDR1 and CDR2 from the germline V gene are SGHTS and YDEGEE. Trimming took off 5 bases at V and 6 bases at J, with 14 bases between the two ends. The CDR3, as DNA: TGTGCCAGCAGACTACAGGGTGTGGATGGCTACACCTTC. Translation gives CASRLQGVDGYTF.

The V call is TRBV15, the J call TRBJ2-3; a possible D gene is TRBD2 (5 bases). The V gene lost 1 base and the J gene lost 0 bases, with 5 bases spanning the gap. This CDR3 region has 14 residues. Germline V gene lookup returns CDR1 LNHNV and CDR2 YYDKDF (reference sequence). The CDR3 loop is CATSRVASTDTQYF. The CDR3 region has the DNA TGTGCCACCAGCAGAGTAGCGAGCACAGATACGCAGTATTTT. Filled out from reference TRBV15 and TRBJ2-3, the complete variable domain reads DAMVIQNPRYQVTQFGKPVTLSCSQTLNHNVMYWYQQKSSQAPKLLFHYYDKDFNNEADTPDNFQSRRPNTSFCFLDIRSPGLGDTAMYLCATSRVASTDTQYFGPGTRLTVL.

The rearrangement uses TRBV21-1 and TRBJ1-4. TRBV21-1 is a recognized pseudogene. The CDR3 sequence is 16 residues long. CDR3 sequence (DNA): TGTGCCAGCAGCCAAAATTGGGACGTCGTTAATGAAAAACTGTTTTTT. This codes for CASSQNWDVVNEKLFF.

V is TRBV6-6 and J is TRBJ1-3, with 8 bases fitting TRBD1. The germline gives CDR1 MNHNY, CDR2 SVGAGI (reference sequence). Unmatched junction bases numbered 2, after V lost 7 bases and J lost 0 bases. The CDR3 extends over 14 amino acids. CDR3 amino acids: CASITGGSGNTIYF. The CDR3 DNA follows: TGTGCCAGCATTACAGGGGGCTCTGGAAACACCATATATTTT.

The CDR3 nucleotides are TGTGCCAGCAGCCCCCCTGGGCAGGGGGTATGGGAGACCCAGTACTTC. As protein: CASSPPGQGVWETQYF. This chain uses TRBV7-9 with TRBJ2-5, with 7 bases that match TRBD1. Germline V lookup: CDR1 SEHNR, CDR2 FQNEAQ (reference sequence). The CDR3 totals 16 residues. V lost 5 bases and J lost 5; bases outside the gene matches: 14.

This chain connects TRBV29-1 to TRBJ1-2; no reliable D call. The length of the CDR3 is 15 residues. V shed 3 bases and J shed 1 base, with 15 bases lying between them. Per germline, CDR1 SQVTM and CDR2 ANQGSEA. The CDR3 loop reads CSVEPRLQNNYGYTF. Written as DNA, the CDR3 is TGCAGCGTTGAGCCGAGACTACAGAATAACTATGGCTACACCTTC.

This clone was recorded once. The chain's CDR3 is CASSRTGTPQPQHF. Here the CDR3 DNA reads TGTGCCAGCAGCCGGACAGGTACCCCTCAGCCCCAGCATTTT. The V gene is TRBV5-5, the J gene TRBJ1-5; 7 bases map to TRBD1. CDR3 size: 14 residues. CDR1 is SGHKS, CDR2 YYEKEE, per germline (reference sequence). The trim removed 4 bases at V and 6 bases at J, leaving 7 bases unmatched.

CDR3 amino acids: CASIRTGGNEQFF. The CDR3 DNA follows: TGTGCCAGCATTCGGACAGGGGGGAATGAGCAGTTCTTC. The J gene is TRBJ2-1, the V gene TRBV12-3 or TRBV12-4, with 10 bases aligning to TRBD1. Trimming removed 7 bases from V and 7 bases from J; junction bases left unmatched: 4. There are 13 residues in the CDR3.

V and J are TRBV5-4 and TRBJ2-1; 9 nucleotides match TRBD2. J gave up 4 bases and V 4 bases, and 9 bases lay outside the gene matches. Germline V gene data show CDR1 as SGHNT and CDR2 as YYREEE (reference sequence). CDR3 size: 16 residues. Here the CDR3 reads CASSKTGTSNYNEQFF. DNA for the CDR3: TGTGCCAGCAGCAAAACCGGGACTAGCAATTACAATGAGCAGTTCTTC.

The rearrangement uses TRBV2 and TRBJ1-3, with D possibly matching TRBD1 (6 bases). This CDR3 has 16 residues. Germline CDR1 SNHLY, CDR2 FYNNEI. Trimming removed 1 base from V and 4 bases from J, with 14 bases in between. CDR3 in amino acids: CASSEEAGQRGNTIYF. As DNA, the CDR3 is TGTGCCAGCAGTGAAGAAGCGGGACAAAGGGGAAACACCATATATTTT.

The V and J genes are TRBV5-1 and TRBJ1-5; D gene ambiguous. Trimming took 0 bases from V and 6 from J, leaving 13 bases between them. The CDR3 loop spans 15 amino acids. Germline V CDR1 and CDR2: SGHRS, YFSETQ. CDR3 loop: CASSLAGLRSQPQHF. The CDR3 DNA reads TGCGCCAGCAGCTTGGCGGGCCTGCGGAGTCAGCCCCAGCATTTT.

The chain is built from TRBV15 and TRBJ1-4; perhaps TRBD1 as D (6 bases). The CDR3 extends over 17 amino acids. V dropped 4 bases and J dropped 3 bases, with 18 bases sitting between them. The germline CDR1 and CDR2 sequences are LNHNV and YYDKDF (reference sequence). For the CDR3, the DNA is TGTGCCACCAGCACTATAGGAGGGGGGCAGCCTAATGAAAAACTGTTTTTT. Its protein is CATSTIGGGQPNEKLFF.

V gene TRBV21-1 combines with J gene TRBJ2-7; TRBD2, the table's D call, was not compared with the DNA. TRBV21-1 is an annotated pseudogene. This CDR3 contains 16 residues. The CDR3 protein is CASSKEGQSSTGEQYF. CDR3 nucleotide sequence: TGTGCCAGCAGCAAGGAGGGTCAGTCTTCGACGGGGGAGCAGTACTTC.

V and J are TRBV4-2 and TRBJ1-2; D gene ambiguous. V gave up 4 bases and J gave up 6 bases, with 9 bases separating them. Germline values: CDR1 LGHNA, CDR2 YNFKEQ. CDR3 length equals 12 residues. The CDR3 is CASSPGKDGYTF. In nucleotides, the CDR3 is TGTGCCAGCAGCCCAGGAAAAGATGGCTACACCTTC.

The DNA for the CDR3 is TGTGCCAGCAGCTCGTCATACAGGGAGGTTCAGGAGACCCAGTACTTC. The encoded protein is CASSSSYREVQETQYF. The chain uses TRBV7-6 and TRBJ2-5; D may match TRBD1 or TRBD2 (6 bases each). Germline CDR1 and CDR2: SGHVS and FNYEAQ. The CDR3 runs 16 residues. Trimming removed 4 bases at V and 5 bases at J, with 20 bases between.

The rearrangement joins TRBV9 to TRBJ2-1; 16 bases fit TRBD2. This CDR3 is 20 amino acids long. The ends lost 4 bases at V and 0 bases at J; junction bases unmatched: 10. Per germline, CDR1 SGDLS and CDR2 YYNGEE. CDR3 residues: CASSLTGTSGGANSYNEQFF. The DNA for the CDR3 is TGTGCCAGCAGCCTTACCGGGACTAGCGGGGGGGCAAACTCCTACAATGAGCAGTTCTTC.

The V call is TRBV5-4, the J call TRBJ2-7; 8 bases map to TRBD2. This CDR3 comprises 14 residues. V shed 4 bases and J 6 bases; nucleotides not matched to a gene: 9. Germline V lookup: CDR1 SGHNT, CDR2 YYREEE (reference sequence). The CDR3 coding sequence is TGTGCCAGCAGCACTCGGGAGGGTGGGGGCGAGCAGTACTTC. Residues: CASSTREGGGEQYF.

About this clone: One junction end does not reproduce the germline sequence, and a read error may be involved. This chain connects TRBV9 to TRBJ1-5; D is unclear. CDR1 is SGDLS, CDR2 YYNGEE, per germline. The CDR3 consists of 12 residues. Here the CDR3 DNA reads TGTGCCAGCGGAGGTGGCAACCAGCCCCAGCATTTT. It specifies CASGGGNQPQHF.